The 12 T cell receptor beta chains below all came from one sample that was sequenced in a study of T-cell reconstitution after alpha-beta-depleted transplantation in children. The authors prepared the TCRbeta library with unique molecular identifiers. TCRdb re-analysed the PCR reads in MiXCR, keeping a single row per CDR3 protein. The table shows about 150,000 distinct CDR3 sequences, with 7.5% to 9% occurring only once. The material was PBMCs, mostly from graft donor cells, obtained 180 days after TCRalphabeta/CD19-depleted stem cell transplant. The receptors derive from a female patient aged 2 to 10 who had a stem cell transplant for congenital amegakaryocytic thrombocytopenia, so the T cells may come from the graft donor.

This clonotype was seen at least ten times. The chain joins TRBV10-1 to TRBJ2-3, with 7 bases identical to TRBD2. The junction had 14 bases not matched to a gene; V was cut back by 7 bases and J by 4 bases. Germline lookup yields CDR1 WNHNN and CDR2 SYGVQD (reference sequence). The CDR3 covers 16 residues. The CDR3 DNA reads as TGCGCCAGCAAAGCCAAAAAGGCTAGCGGAGCAGATACGCAGTATTTT. It encodes CASKAKKASGADTQYF.

This clonotype was detected many times. The chain links TRBV29-1 to TRBJ1-1, with 7 nucleotides matching TRBD1. The germline V gene encodes CDR1 SQVTM and CDR2 ANQGSEA. V lost 2 bases and J lost 9; bases outside the gene matches: 21. The length of the CDR3 is 17 residues. The CDR3 reads CSVESAITPTGPLQAFF. DNA for the CDR3: TGCAGCGTTGAAAGCGCAATCACCCCGACAGGGCCCCTTCAAGCTTTCTTT.

This clonotype was counted ten times or more. The chain joins TRBV12-3 or TRBV12-4 to TRBJ1-4; possible D gene TRBD1, 5 bases. V was cut by 6 bases and J by 10 bases, with 12 bases left in between. This CDR3 contains 12 residues. The CDR3 region is CASSGPGGKLFF. Here the CDR3 DNA reads TGTGCCAGCAGCGGACCGGGGGGAAAACTGTTTTTT.

The genes are TRBV7-8 and TRBJ2-6, with 8 bases identical to TRBD1. The V gene end was trimmed by 6 bases and the J gene end by 0 bases; junction bases not matched to a gene: 7. CDR1 is SGHVS and CDR2 is FQNEAQ in the germline V gene. The CDR3 extends over 17 amino acids. CDR3 sequence reads: CASSMTGAASGANVLTF. CDR3 nucleotide sequence: TGTGCCAGCAGTATGACAGGGGCGGCCTCTGGGGCCAACGTCCTGACTTTC.

This clonotype was detected a few times. This CDR3 is CASRLQGGDGYTF. CDR3 bases: TGTGCCAGCAGACTCCAGGGAGGGGATGGCTACACCTTC. V is TRBV6-1 and J is TRBJ1-2; TRBD1 is a possible D gene (5 bases). The CDR3 loop spans 13 amino acids. Trimming removed 6 bases from V and 6 bases from J, with 14 bases in between. Germline V gives CDR1 MNHNS, CDR2 SASEGT.

This clonotype was detected ten times or more. In nucleotides, the CDR3 is TGCAGTGCCGGCCCCCCCGGGACAGATAAAAACATTCAGTACTTC. It specifies CSAGPPGTDKNIQYF. This chain links TRBV20-1 with TRBJ2-4; 7 nucleotides agree with TRBD1. V was pared by 6 bases and J by 4 bases, with 12 bases of the junction left unmatched. CDR1 DFQATT and CDR2 SNEGSKA come from the germline V gene (reference sequence). The CDR3 contains 15 residues.

V usage is TRBV11-3 and J usage is TRBJ1-1; no clear D gene. Trimming cost V 5 bases and J 1 base, with 8 bases left between them. The CDR3 loop spans 13 amino acids. Germline assignment: CDR1 SGHNT and CDR2 YENEEA. CDR3 DNA: TGTGCCAGCAGCCATAACCGGAACACTGAAGCTTTCTTT. Amino acid sequence: CASSHNRNTEAFF.

This clonotype has more than one count but fewer than ten. The CDR3 DNA reads TGCGCCAGCAGCGCGGACAGGCCCCTTGGAAAACTGTTTTTT. It encodes CASSADRPLGKLFF. This chain uses TRBV5-1 with TRBJ1-4; 7 bases match TRBD1. Trimming removed 4 bases from V and 10 bases from J; junction bases left unmatched: 10. The V gene's germline CDR1 is SGHRS and CDR2 YFSETQ. The CDR3 consists of 14 residues.

This chain links TRBV11-2 with TRBJ1-5; no definite D call. V lost 4 bases and J 3 bases, leaving 22 bases between the germline ends. This CDR3 comprises 18 residues. Germline V gene sequence: CDR1 SGHAT, CDR2 FQNNGV. In DNA form, the CDR3 reads TGTGCCAGCAGCTACCAAAGGCTCGTGGACCACAACAATCAGCCCCAGCATTTT. Protein product: CASSYQRLVDHNNQPQHF.

This clonotype was seen many times. The chain recombines TRBV2 with TRBJ2-7; D might be TRBD2 (6 bases). Germline CDR1 reads SNHLY; CDR2 reads FYNNEI. The CDR3 extends over 15 amino acids. Trimming removed 6 bases from V and 0 bases from J, with 15 bases in between. The CDR3 nucleotides are TGTGCCAGCAGGACTTTTAGCGGTTTCTCCTACGAGCAGTACTTC. Translated, it gives CASRTFSGFSYEQYF. The variable domain in full, with the rest retrieved from reference TRBV2 and TRBJ2-7, is EPEVTQTPSHQVTQMGQEVILRCVPISNHLYFYWYRQILGQKVEFLVSFYNNEISEKSEIFDDQFSVERPDGSNFTLKIRSTKLEDSAMYFCASRTFSGFSYEQYFGPGTRLTVT.

There are many counts of this clonotype. V usage is TRBV5-5 and J usage is TRBJ1-4; D remains ambiguous. CDR1 is SGHKS and CDR2 is YYEKEE in the germline V gene (reference sequence). This CDR3 has 14 amino acids. The germline V and J ends were trimmed by 1 base and 5 bases, with 9 bases remaining between them. The DNA of the CDR3 is TGTGCCAGCAGCTTGTCTCCTTCAAATGAAAAACTGTTTTTT. Its protein is CASSLSPSNEKLFF. The whole variable domain, filled in from reference TRBV5-5 and TRBJ1-4, reads DAGVTQSPTHLIKTRGQQVTLRCSPISGHKSVSWYQQVLGQGPQFIFQYYEKEERGRGNFPDRFSARQFPNYSSELNVNALLLGDSALYLCASSLSPSNEKLFFGSGTQLSVL.

This sequence joins TRBV28 and TRBJ2-7; D may be TRBD1 or TRBD2 (5 bases each). This CDR3 spans 15 amino acids. Germline CDR1 reads MDHEN; CDR2 reads SYDVKM. Trimming cost V 4 bases and J 1 base, with 14 bases left between them. The DNA of the CDR3 is TGTGCCAGCAGTTCGCCAGGGACGAGGTCCTACGAGCAGTACTTC. Residues: CASSSPGTRSYEQYF. The whole variable domain, filled in from reference TRBV28 and TRBJ2-7, reads DVKVTQSSRYLVKRTGEKVFLECVQDMDHENMFWYRQDPGLGLRLIYFSYDVKMKEKGDIPEGYSVSREKKERFSLILESASTNQTSMYLCASSSPGTRSYEQYFGPGTRLTVT.